The present entry profiles one T cell receptor (beta chain) with its context. This entry belongs to a study of blood T cell repertoires in COVID-19. Study summary: Samples of COVID-19 (acute and convalescent) were obtained from the United States, Italy and Spain. Sample material is recorded as cDNA or gDNA derived from T cells, B-cell-depleted T cells, or PBMCs.

As processed by the authors: Reference gene primer amplification in the assay estimated nucleated cell counts. Profiling relied on immunoSEQ multiplex PCR, and the TCRdb table lists in-frame clones only, not all of them. Clone size and the V and J calls come from that table; the DNA yielded D and trimming. The sample gives roughly 90,000 clones, almost 90% of which show up once; roughly 1.5% is in the top ten. Trimming cost V 4 bases and J 4 bases; bases outside gene matches: 10. Germline V gene sequence: CDR1 MGHRA, CDR2 YSYEKL. The CDR3 sequence is 15 residues long. Sequencing was done on a sample of peripheral blood. The source is a human donor with active COVID-19. The donor label of this sample is uncertain. The J gene is TRBJ2-7, the V gene TRBV4-1; TRBD2 matches at 7 bases. The CDR3 sequence: CASSPSPAGEYEQYF. The CDR3 DNA sequence: TGCGCCAGCAGCCCCTCTCCGGCGGGGGAGTACGAGCAGTACTTC.